These T cell receptor beta chains were read from a single sample in a study of T cell responses to AZD1222 COVID-19 vaccine. Libraries were prepared by immunoSEQ multiplex PCR; TCRdb keeps only in-frame clonotypes and omits some of them. The sample carries about 110,000 clones, approximately 86% recorded once. The input for sequencing was peripheral blood, taken on day 0 of AZD1222 vaccination. The receptors originated from an adult in good health. Both conserved end residues are part of each CDR3. A D gene is named only where the DNA matches it firmly. Size is stated for part of the rows, as once, few or many counts, or as a class when the clone is expanded.

>TRBV10-3|.|.|TRBJ2-1
CAISESRGPEQFF
TGTGCCATCAGTGAGTCGCGGGGGCCTGAGCAGTTCTTC
>TRBV3-1/TRBV3-2|.|.|TRBJ1-1
CASSAMNTEAFF
TGTGCCAGCTCGGCTATGAACACTGAAGCTTTCTTT
>TRBV3-1/TRBV3-2|once|TRBD2|TRBJ2-3
CASSPRLAGGDTQYF
TGTGCCAGCAGCCCTAGACTAGCGGGGGGAGATACGCAGTATTTT
>TRBV15|.|TRBD2|TRBJ2-3
CATSRGPGLDTDTQYF
TGTGCCACCAGCAGAGGACCGGGACTAGACACAGATACGCAGTATTTT
>TRBV27|once|.|TRBJ1-5
CASSLRSGDDSNQPQHF
TGTGCCAGCAGTTTACGTTCCGGGGACGATAGCAATCAGCCCCAGCATTTT
>TRBV7-9|.|.|TRBJ1-5
CASSADAGGLWQPQHF
TGTGCCAGCAGCGCCGACGCCGGGGGCCTCTGGCAGCCCCAGCATTTT
>TRBV6-5|.|.|TRBJ1-2
CASSPGSWRYTF
TGTGCCAGCAGCCCGGGATCATGGCGCTACACCTTC
>TRBV2|.|.|TRBJ2-1
CASSEEWRGGRQFF
TGTGCCAGCAGTGAAGAATGGAGGGGGGGCCGGCAGTTCTTC
>TRBV27|.|TRBD1|TRBJ2-2
CASSLSGPDRGTGELFF
TGTGCCAGCAGTTTATCGGGACCGGACAGGGGGACCGGGGAGCTGTTTTTT
>TRBV28|.|TRBD1|TRBJ1-4
CASSSPGQPLMKRLFF
TGTGCCAGCAGTTCCCCGGGACAGCCTCTAATGAAAAGACTGTTTTTT
>TRBV24-1|.|TRBD1|TRBJ2-7
CATSPSGTGAYEQYF
TGTGCCACCAGTCCCTCCGGGACAGGCGCCTACGAGCAGTACTTC
>TRBV7-2|.|.|TRBJ1-3
CASSVGGNTIYF
TGTGCCAGCAGCGTTGGGGGAAACACCATATATTTT
>TRBV4-3|.|.|TRBJ2-2
CASSQRPGTGELFF
TGCGCCAGCAGCCAAAGGCCCGGGACCGGGGAGCTGTTTTTT
>TRBV6-5|.|TRBD1|TRBJ2-7
CASSLNRGSSYEQYF
TGTGCCAGCAGTTTAAACAGGGGGTCCTCCTACGAGCAGTACTTC
>TRBV27|.|.|TRBJ1-5
CASSSGRGRNNQPQHF
TGTGCCAGCAGCTCCGGCAGGGGTCGTAACAATCAGCCCCAGCATTTT
>TRBV5-1|.|.|TRBJ1-2
CASSSGGLGGYGYTF
TGCGCCAGCAGCTCCGGGGGGCTTGGGGGCTATGGCTACACCTTC